A single sample is the source of the 3 T cell receptor beta chains below, sequenced in a study of identical twins. TCRdb fed the 5' RACE reads into MiXCR, producing one record per CDR3 protein. The sample contains 550,000 to 700,000 distinct CDR3 sequences, less than 25% of which appear only once. This sample also belongs to another study, concerning T cells expressing NK-cell markers.

Material for sequencing was PBMCs. These receptors were collected from a woman between 18 and 29 years old in good health.

V and J are TRBV10-3 and TRBJ2-5, with D uncertain. The V and J ends lost 5 bases and 4 bases respectively, with 17 bases between them. CDR3 length: 15 residues. Germline CDR1 and CDR2: ENHRY and SYGVKD. CDR3 coding DNA: TGTGCCATCAGTTCCCAAGTCAGTTTTACAGAGACCCAGTACTTC. Translating it yields CAISSQVSFTETQYF.

This clonotype was seen many times. The genes are TRBV2 and TRBJ1-5; 9 bases align to TRBD1. Germline V gives CDR1 SNHLY, CDR2 FYNNEI. CDR3 length: 14 amino acids. The ends lost 6 bases at V and 5 bases at J; junction bases unmatched: 5. The CDR3 here is CASSATGGDQPQHF. Written as DNA, the CDR3 is TGTGCCAGCAGCGCCACAGGGGGCGATCAGCCCCAGCATTTT.

This CDR3 is CASQGQDNSPLHF. In DNA, the CDR3 is TGTGCCAGCCAAGGACAGGATAATTCACCCCTCCACTTT. The chain links TRBV12-3 or TRBV12-4 to TRBJ1-6; 7 bases are shared with TRBD1. The V gene end was trimmed by 8 bases and the J gene end by 5 bases; junction bases not matched to a gene: 3. CDR3 length equals 13 residues.